The 18 T cell receptor beta chains listed next were all sequenced from one sample in a study of T cell responses to AZD1222 COVID-19 vaccine. Measured with immunoSEQ multiplex PCR; TCRdb has only the in-frame clones, and not every one. The profile shows about 72,000 clones, about nine tenths of them singletons. The source material was peripheral blood, sampled on day 0 of AZD1222 vaccination. The receptor source for this set is an adult in good health.

The genes are TRBV5-4 and TRBJ1-6; TRBD1 might be the D (6 bases). Trimming took 4 bases from V and 9 from J, leaving 23 bases between them. The CDR3 consists of 17 residues. Germline loops: CDR1 SGHNT, CDR2 YYREEE (reference sequence). Here the CDR3 DNA reads TGTGCCAGCAGCCCCGGGGGGGGCCGCGGCGGGGGTTCACCCCTCCACTTT. It codes for CASSPGGGRGGGSPLHF.

This rearrangement joins TRBV12-3 or TRBV12-4 to TRBJ2-5; a weak D match, TRBD1 (6 bases). The CDR3 is made up of 13 amino acids. V was cut by 6 bases and J by 2 bases, with 10 bases left in between. CDR3 DNA: TGTGCCAGCAGGGGACAATTACAAGAGACCCAGTACTTC. Its translation is CASRGQLQETQYF.

V is TRBV25-1 and J is TRBJ1-3; weak D call: TRBD1 (5 bases). The germline CDR1 and CDR2 sequences are MGHDK and SYGVNS. The CDR3 extends over 16 amino acids. V shed 3 bases and J shed 0 bases, with 12 bases lying between them. Written as DNA, the CDR3 is TGTGCCAGCAGTGATTTTCGGGGACGCTCTGGAAACACCATATATTTT. This encodes CASSDFRGRSGNTIYF.

The J gene is TRBJ1-4, the V gene TRBV7-2; no clear D. V lost 5 bases to trimming and J lost 2 bases, with 9 bases between them. CDR1 SGHTA and CDR2 FQGNSA come from the germline V gene. The CDR3 covers 14 residues. Here the CDR3 reads CASSLQMTNEKLFF. The CDR3 nucleotides are TGTGCCAGCAGCCTCCAGATGACTAATGAAAAACTGTTTTTT.

The genes are TRBV19 and TRBJ1-2; TRBD1 might be the D (6 bases). CDR3 length equals 13 residues. Trimming cost V 3 bases and J 8 bases, with 13 bases left between them. Germline V lookup: CDR1 LNHDA, CDR2 SQIVND (reference sequence). For the CDR3, the DNA is TGTGCCAGTAGTATCGCTGGGGGCCGGGGCTACACCTTC. This sequence encodes CASSIAGGRGYTF.

The chain carries TRBV27 and TRBJ1-1; unclear D gene. The V end was cut by 3 bases, the J end by 0 bases, with 17 bases between. Germline V lookup: CDR1 MNHEY, CDR2 SMNVEV (reference sequence). The CDR3 loop spans 17 amino acids. CDR3 region: CASSFNWYRSVNTEAFF. CDR3 nucleotide sequence: TGTGCCAGCAGTTTTAATTGGTACCGGTCGGTGAACACTGAAGCTTTCTTT.

The chain employs TRBV7-2 and TRBJ1-6; D is possibly TRBD1 (6 bases). V shed 5 bases and J shed 7 bases, with 15 bases lying between them. CDR3 length: 15 amino acids. Germline V gene lookup returns CDR1 SGHTA and CDR2 FQGNSA. In DNA form, the CDR3 reads TGTGCCAGCAGCCTCTGGGGGGGCGCGAATTCACCCCTCCACTTT. As protein: CASSLWGGANSPLHF. Full variable domain (outside the CDR3, taken from reference TRBV7-2 and TRBJ1-6): GAGVSQSPSNKVTEKGKDVELRCDPISGHTALYWYRQSLGQGLEFLIYFQGNSAPDKSGLPSDRFSAERTGGSVSTLTIQRTQQEDSAVYLCASSLWGGANSPLHFGNGTRLTVT.

DNA for the CDR3: TGTGCCAGCAGTTTGGGACAGGCTGCGGGTGGCTACACCTTC. Its translation is CASSLGQAAGGYTF. V gene TRBV27 combines with J gene TRBJ1-2; 8 bases are a match to TRBD1. This CDR3 is 14 amino acids long. Germline CDR1 and CDR2: MNHEY and SMNVEV (reference sequence). V lost 3 bases to trimming and J lost 7 bases; unmatched junction nucleotides: 7.

The V gene is TRBV7-2, the J gene TRBJ2-2, with 10 bases matching TRBD2. CDR3 size: 15 residues. The ends lost 2 bases at V and 6 bases at J; junction bases unmatched: 3. Germline V gives CDR1 SGHTA, CDR2 FQGNSA. The CDR3 DNA follows: TGTGCCAGCAGCTTATCCAGCGGGGGGGCCGGGGAGCTGTTTTTT. Translated: CASSLSSGGAGELFF.

The chain links TRBV24-1 to TRBJ1-2; D remains ambiguous. The germline V gene encodes CDR1 KGHDR and CDR2 SFDVKD. V was pared by 11 bases and J by 2 bases, with 14 bases between. The CDR3 contains 13 residues. In DNA form, the CDR3 reads TGTGCCATCTCGCCGGGAGGGAACTATGGCTACACCTTC. Protein sequence: CAISPGGNYGYTF.

The chain employs TRBV11-2 and TRBJ2-1, with 7 bases lining up with TRBD1. Germline CDR1 and CDR2: SGHAT and FQNNGV. This CDR3 has 13 amino acids. Trimming cost V 2 bases and J 10 bases; bases outside gene matches: 5. The CDR3 DNA reads as TGTGCCAGCAGCTTAAGGACAGGAGCAGAGCAGTTCTTC. Translating gives CASSLRTGAEQFF.

J is TRBJ1-6 and V is TRBV9; no clear D gene. CDR3 length: 14 amino acids. CDR1 and CDR2 from the germline V gene are SGDLS and YYNGEE. V was cut by 0 bases and J by 9 bases, with 10 bases left in between. The CDR3 nucleotides read TGTGCCAGCAGCGTAGAATCCGGGATTTCACCCCTCCACTTT. Protein: CASSVESGISPLHF.

The genes are TRBV7-9 and TRBJ2-7, with 10 bases fitting TRBD1. V was clipped by 3 bases and J by 4 bases; unmatched bases: 6. Germline CDR1 is SEHNR and CDR2 is FQNEAQ (reference sequence). This CDR3 contains 15 residues. The CDR3 loop reads CASSLLGTGDYEQYF. The CDR3 DNA is TGTGCCAGCAGCTTGTTGGGGACAGGGGATTACGAGCAGTACTTC.

The rearrangement links TRBV7-9 to TRBJ1-2; D is unclear. Germline values: CDR1 SEHNR, CDR2 FQNEAQ (reference sequence). The CDR3 is made up of 16 amino acids. V was clipped by 5 bases and J by 8 bases, with 24 bases between them. CDR3 amino acids: CASSPPSGSLKWGYTF. The DNA for the CDR3 is TGTGCCAGCAGCCCCCCTTCTGGGTCCCTGAAATGGGGCTACACCTTC.

The chain employs TRBV5-1 and TRBJ2-7, with TRBD2 as a possible D gene (5 bases). The CDR3 length is 15 residues. The germline V gene encodes CDR1 SGHRS and CDR2 YFSETQ. V was cut by 0 bases and J by 7 bases, with 17 bases left in between. The CDR3 bases are TGCGCCAGCAGCTTGGACGGACTGAATTGGGAGGAGCAGTACTTC. Translation gives CASSLDGLNWEEQYF.

The CDR3: CASFRDRDINEQFF. CDR3 nucleotide sequence: TGTGCCAGCTTCCGGGACAGGGATATTAATGAGCAGTTCTTC. The genes are TRBV2 and TRBJ2-1, with TRBD1 identical over 9 bases. After removal of 8 bases from V and 7 bases from J, the junction contained 9 bases not matched to a gene. The CDR3 is 14 residues long. CDR1 SNHLY and CDR2 FYNNEI come from the germline V gene.

The gene calls are TRBV11-2 and TRBJ1-1, with TRBD1 matching 9 bases. J gave up 8 bases and V 5 bases, and 6 bases lay outside the gene matches. Per germline, CDR1 SGHAT and CDR2 FQNNGV. The CDR3 is 13 residues long. CDR3 sequence: CASSGDREDEAFF. The CDR3 DNA is TGTGCCAGCAGCGGGGACAGGGAGGACGAAGCTTTCTTT.

This sequence joins TRBV19 and TRBJ1-1; D might be TRBD1 (6 bases). The CDR3 has 15 residues. V was pared by 5 bases and J by 2 bases, with 15 bases between. Looked up from germline, CDR1 is LNHDA and CDR2 is SQIVND (reference sequence). The CDR3 protein is CASSADQGTNTEAFF. The CDR3 DNA follows: TGTGCCAGTAGTGCCGACCAGGGGACAAACACTGAAGCTTTCTTT. The complete variable domain, with remaining parts taken from reference TRBV19 and TRBJ1-1, reads DGGITQSPKYLFRKEGQNVTLSCEQNLNHDAMYWYRQDPGQGLRLIYYSQIVNDFQKGDIAEGYSVSREKKESFPLTVTSAQKNPTAFYLCASSADQGTNTEAFFGQGTRLTVV.